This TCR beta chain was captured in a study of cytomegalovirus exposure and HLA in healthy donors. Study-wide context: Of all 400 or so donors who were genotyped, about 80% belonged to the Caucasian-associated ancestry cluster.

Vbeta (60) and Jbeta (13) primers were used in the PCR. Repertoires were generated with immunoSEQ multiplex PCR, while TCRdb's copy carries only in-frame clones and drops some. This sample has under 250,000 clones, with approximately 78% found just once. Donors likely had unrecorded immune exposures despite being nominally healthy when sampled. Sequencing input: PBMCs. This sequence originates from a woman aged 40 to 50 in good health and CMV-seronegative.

CDR3 in DNA: TGTGCCAGCAGCTTAAGAGCCCCGGGACAGCCTGAAGCTTTCTTT. This sequence encodes CASSLRAPGQPEAFF. The rearrangement links TRBV11-2 to TRBJ1-1; 7 positions agree with TRBD1. Germline V CDR1 and CDR2: SGHAT, FQNNGV. Germline trimming cut 2 bases from V and 6 bases from J; bases unmatched to any gene: 9. This CDR3 contains 15 residues.